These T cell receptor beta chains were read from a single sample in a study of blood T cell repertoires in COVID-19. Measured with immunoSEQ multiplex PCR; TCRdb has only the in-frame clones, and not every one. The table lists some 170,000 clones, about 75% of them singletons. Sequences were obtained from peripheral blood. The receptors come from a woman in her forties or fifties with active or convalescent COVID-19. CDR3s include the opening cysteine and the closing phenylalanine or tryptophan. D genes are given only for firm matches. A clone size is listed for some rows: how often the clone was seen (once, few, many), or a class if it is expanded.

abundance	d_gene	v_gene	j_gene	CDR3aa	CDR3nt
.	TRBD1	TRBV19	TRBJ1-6	CASTVGQGVSGSPLHF	TGTGCCAGTACCGTAGGACAGGGGGTTTCGGGTTCACCCCTCCACTTT
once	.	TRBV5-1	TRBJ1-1	CASKAGNTEAFF	TGCGCCAGCAAGGCGGGGAACACTGAAGCTTTCTTT
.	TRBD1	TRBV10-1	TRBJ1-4	CASSESRGTAATTNEKLFF	TGCGCCAGCAGTGAGTCGAGGGGGACAGCGGCAACAACTAATGAAAAACTGTTTTTT
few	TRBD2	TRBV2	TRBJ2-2	CASSDDASGDTNTGELFF	TGTGCCAGCAGTGATGACGCTAGCGGGGACACGAACACCGGGGAGCTGTTTTTT
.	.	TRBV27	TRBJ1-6	CASSSRANNSPLHF	TGTGCCAGCAGTTCCAGGGCAAATAATTCACCCCTCCACTTT
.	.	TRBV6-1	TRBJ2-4	CASSEIGEAKNIQYF	TGTGCCAGCAGTGAAATCGGGGAAGCCAAAAACATTCAGTACTTC
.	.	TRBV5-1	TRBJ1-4	CASSLGGPSEKLFF	TGCGCCAGCAGCTTGGGAGGGCCAAGTGAAAAACTGTTTTTT
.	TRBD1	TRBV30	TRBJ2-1	CAWDGQGNEQFF	TGTGCCTGGGACGGACAGGGCAATGAGCAGTTCTTC
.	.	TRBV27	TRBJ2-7	CASSGGASYEQYF	TGTGCCAGCAGTGGGGGGGCTTCCTACGAGCAGTACTTC
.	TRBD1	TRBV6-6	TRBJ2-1	CASSSRDRGYNEQFF	TGTGCCAGCAGTTCCCGGGACAGGGGGTACAATGAGCAGTTCTTC
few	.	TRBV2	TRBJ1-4	CASSQRLNPGEKLFF	TGTGCCAGCAGTCAGCGATTAAACCCCGGTGAAAAACTGTTTTTT
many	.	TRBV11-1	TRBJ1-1	CASSLGHNSGAFF	TGTGCCAGCAGCCTAGGGCACAACTCCGGGGCTTTCTTT
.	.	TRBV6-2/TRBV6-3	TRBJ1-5	CASSINSYSNQPQHF	TGTGCCAGCAGTATCAACAGTTATAGCAATCAGCCCCAGCATTTT
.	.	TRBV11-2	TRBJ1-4	CASSPSGGAFEKLFF	TGTGCCAGCAGCCCGAGCGGGGGGGCATTTGAAAAACTGTTTTTT
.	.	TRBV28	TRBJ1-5	CASRLGGGISNQPQHF	TGTGCCAGCAGGCTAGGGGGGGGTATAAGCAATCAGCCCCAGCATTTT
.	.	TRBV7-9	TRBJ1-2	CASSPGAYGYTF	TGTGCCAGCAGCCCAGGGGCCTATGGCTACACCTTC
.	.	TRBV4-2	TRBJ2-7	CASSHRDSSSYEQYF	TGTGCCAGCAGCCACCGGGACTCGAGCTCCTACGAGCAGTACTTC
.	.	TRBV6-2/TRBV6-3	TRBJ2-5	CASSYGQGQETQYF	TGTGCCAGCAGTTATGGTCAGGGCCAAGAGACCCAGTACTTC
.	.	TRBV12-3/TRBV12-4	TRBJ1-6	CASSLGGDRRHF	TGTGCCAGCAGTTTAGGAGGAGACAGGAGGCACTTT
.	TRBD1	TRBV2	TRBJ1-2	CARTPDRERGYTF	TGTGCCAGAACTCCTGACAGGGAGAGGGGCTACACCTTC
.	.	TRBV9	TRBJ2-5	CASSVGTVQEETQYF	TGTGCCAGCAGCGTAGGGACAGTCCAGGAAGAGACCCAGTACTTC
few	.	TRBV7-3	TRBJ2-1	CASSLNPSGSGYNEQFF	TGTGCCAGCAGCTTAAATCCCAGCGGGTCCGGGTACAATGAGCAGTTCTTC
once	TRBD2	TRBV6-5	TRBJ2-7	CASSSGSGGSYEQYF	TGTGCCAGCAGTTCCGGGTCGGGGGGCTCCTACGAGCAGTACTTC
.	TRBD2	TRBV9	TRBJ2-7	CASSVSAGLAGGEQYF	TGTGCCAGCAGCGTATCCGCCGGACTAGCGGGGGGCGAGCAGTACTTC
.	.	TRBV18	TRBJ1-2	CASSRAEFGYGYTF	TGTGCCAGCTCAAGAGCGGAGTTCGGCTATGGCTACACCTTC
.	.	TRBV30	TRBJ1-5	CAWSVKGLDNQPQHF	TGTGCCTGGAGTGTAAAAGGACTGGACAATCAGCCCCAGCATTTT
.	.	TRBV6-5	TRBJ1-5	CASSTVVGQPQHF	TGTGCCAGCTCGACAGTTGTCGGGCAGCCCCAGCATTTT
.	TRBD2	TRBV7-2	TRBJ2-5	CASSKPSGGWGQETQYF	TGTGCCAGCAGCAAACCTAGCGGGGGGTGGGGCCAAGAGACCCAGTACTTC
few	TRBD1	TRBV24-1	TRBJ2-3	CATSDPGQGGDTQYF	TGTGCCACCAGTGATCCGGGACAGGGTGGAGATACGCAGTATTTT
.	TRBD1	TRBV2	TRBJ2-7	CASSNDRVGEQYF	TGTGCCAGCAGTAATGACAGGGTTGGCGAGCAGTACTTC
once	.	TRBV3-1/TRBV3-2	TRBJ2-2	CASSLRVTGELFF	TGTGCCAGCAGCCTGAGAGTAACGGGGGAGCTGTTTTTT
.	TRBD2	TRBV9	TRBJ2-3	CASSLRGGARTDTQYF	TGTGCCAGCAGCCTCCGCGGGGGGGCTCGCACAGATACGCAGTATTTT
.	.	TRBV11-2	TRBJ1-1	CASSLGRDGVTEAFF	TGTGCCAGCAGCTTAGGGAGGGACGGAGTCACTGAAGCTTTCTTT
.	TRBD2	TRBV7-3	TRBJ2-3	CASSLWASGVATDTQYF	TGTGCCAGCAGCTTATGGGCTAGCGGGGTTGCCACAGATACGCAGTATTTT
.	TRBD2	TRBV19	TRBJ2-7	CASAYSGRREQYF	TGTGCCAGTGCATATAGCGGGAGACGCGAGCAGTACTTC
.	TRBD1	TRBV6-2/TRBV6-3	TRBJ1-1	CASSLGQGASEAFF	TGTGCCAGCAGTTTGGGACAGGGGGCAAGTGAAGCTTTCTTT
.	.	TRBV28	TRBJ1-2	CASSLSPHQGKDTF	TGTGCCAGCAGTTTATCTCCCCATCAGGGAAAAGACACCTTC
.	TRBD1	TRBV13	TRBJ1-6	CASSSSQGPNSPLHF	TGTGCCAGCAGCTCCTCACAGGGGCCGAATTCACCCCTCCACTTT
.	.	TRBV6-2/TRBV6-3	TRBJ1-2	CASSYSGHPGYTF	TGTGCCAGCAGTTACTCGGGACACCCGGGCTACACCTTC
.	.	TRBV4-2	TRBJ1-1	CASSQAGEYAEAFF	TGTGCCAGCAGCCAAGCCGGGGAGTACGCTGAAGCTTTCTTT
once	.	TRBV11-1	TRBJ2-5	CASSLEAGVRGETQYF	TGTGCCAGCAGCTTAGAGGCAGGGGTCCGAGGAGAGACCCAGTACTTC
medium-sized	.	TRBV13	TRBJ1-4	CASGASATNEKLFF	TGTGCCAGCGGTGCGTCTGCAACTAATGAAAAACTGTTTTTT
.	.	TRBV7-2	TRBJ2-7	CASSLGAGGSYYEQYF	TGTGCCAGCAGCTTAGGGGCCGGGGGATCGTACTACGAGCAGTACTTC
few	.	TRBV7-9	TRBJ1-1	CASKFGGGLRTEAFF	TGTGCCAGCAAGTTTGGCGGGGGGCTTCGCACTGAAGCTTTCTTT
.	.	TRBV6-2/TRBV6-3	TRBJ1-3	CASSYRSLSAGNTIYF	TGTGCCAGCAGTTACCGGTCACTCAGCGCCGGAAACACCATATATTTT